The rows below give T cell receptor beta chains drawn from one sample of a study of cytomegalovirus exposure and HLA in healthy donors. The data were produced by immunoSEQ multiplex PCR, yet TCRdb's version contains in-frame clones alone and is incomplete. The sample lists approximately 150,000 clones, approximately 71% occurring once. The sequencing sample was made of PBMCs. These receptors were taken from a man in his late teens or twenties in good health and CMV-seropositive. Both conserved end residues are part of each CDR3. The D gene is left open where the match is weak. Size values are once, few and many counts, or a class for expanded clones, and some rows have none.

clone_size,d_call,j_call,v_call,cdr3_aa,cdr3_nt
NA,TRBD2,TRBJ2-1,TRBV5-8,CASRFRGRGNEQFF,TGTGCCAGCAGGTTTCGCGGGAGAGGTAATGAGCAGTTCTTC
few,TRBD1,TRBJ1-1,TRBV2,CASTDRVAEAFF,TGTGCCAGCACCGACAGGGTTGCTGAAGCTTTCTTT
NA,TRBD1,TRBJ1-2,TRBV6-5,CASSRAGTGDYGYTF,TGTGCCAGCAGTCGGGCCGGGACAGGGGATTATGGCTACACCTTC
NA,NA,TRBJ1-2,TRBV11-2,CASSLGLGYGYTF,TGTGCCAGCAGCTTAGGACTGGGTTATGGCTACACCTTC
NA,NA,TRBJ2-5,TRBV28,CASSSLTASQQETQYF,TGTGCCAGCAGTTCTCTGACTGCCTCACAACAAGAGACCCAGTACTTC
NA,TRBD2,TRBJ2-3,TRBV9,CASSVARPGRNTQYF,TGTGCCAGCAGCGTAGCTCGGCCCGGGAGGAATACGCAGTATTTT
NA,NA,TRBJ2-7,TRBV27,CASSPGLASYEQYF,TGTGCCAGCAGTCCAGGACTCGCCTCCTACGAGCAGTACTTC
few,NA,TRBJ2-7,TRBV19,CASSISQTYEQYF,TGTGCCAGTAGTATAAGTCAGACCTACGAGCAGTACTTC
NA,TRBD1,TRBJ2-7,TRBV6-1,CASQDRGEQYF,TGTGCCAGCCAGGACAGGGGCGAGCAGTACTTC
NA,NA,TRBJ1-1,TRBV6-1,CASSGRGNTEAFF,TGTGCCAGCAGTGGCAGAGGGAACACTGAAGCTTTCTTT
once,NA,TRBJ2-1,TRBV28,CASGLKRISYNEQFF,TGTGCCAGCGGATTAAAGCGGATCTCCTACAATGAGCAGTTCTTC
NA,TRBD2,TRBJ2-1,TRBV9,CASSVEGGTSGIDEQFF,TGTGCCAGCAGCGTAGAGGGAGGGACTAGCGGGATCGATGAGCAGTTCTTC
NA,TRBD2,TRBJ2-4,TRBV28,CASRGGGGYQNIQYF,TGTGCCAGCAGGGGCGGGGGAGGGTACCAAAACATTCAGTACTTC
few,NA,TRBJ2-2,TRBV27,CASSLWHTGELFF,TGTGCCAGCAGTTTATGGCACACCGGGGAGCTGTTTTTT
NA,TRBD1,TRBJ1-2,TRBV5-6,CASSQMGQGDYGYPF,TGTGCCAGCAGCCAAATGGGACAGGGCGACTATGGCTACCCCTTC
NA,TRBD2,TRBJ2-7,TRBV27,CASKIGLAGAYEQYF,TGTGCCAGCAAAATTGGACTAGCGGGAGCTTACGAGCAGTACTTC
NA,NA,TRBJ2-1,TRBV18,CASSPWGLEMSYNEQFF,TGTGCCAGCTCACCATGGGGACTCGAAATGTCCTACAATGAGCAGTTCTTC
NA,NA,TRBJ2-2,TRBV18,CASSRARIAFTGELFF,TGTGCCAGCTCACGAGCCCGGATAGCGTTCACCGGGGAGCTGTTTTTT
NA,NA,TRBJ2-1,TRBV21-1,CASSNEGISGLAGGNEQFF,TGTGCCAGCAGCAATGAGGGGATTTCGGGACTAGCGGGAGGGAATGAGCAGTTCTTC
NA,TRBD2,TRBJ2-3,TRBV6-6,CASRGGLVLPDTQYF,TGTGCCAGCAGGGGAGGACTAGTTTTACCAGATACGCAGTATTTT
NA,NA,TRBJ1-1,TRBV30,CAWSDRNTEAFF,TGTGCCTGGAGTGACAGGAACACTGAAGCTTTCTTT
NA,TRBD2,TRBJ2-7,TRBV11-1,CASSRSSTGLAGVHEQYF,TGTGCCAGCAGCCGATCCTCCACTGGACTAGCGGGAGTCCACGAGCAGTACTTC
NA,NA,TRBJ2-7,TRBV27,CASRFHEQGEQYF,TGTGCCAGCAGGTTTCACGAGCAGGGCGAGCAGTACTTC
NA,NA,TRBJ1-3,TRBV11-2,CASSLTGGNTIYF,TGTGCCAGCAGCTTGACGGGCGGGAACACCATATATTTT
NA,NA,TRBJ2-1,TRBV10-2,CASSDRGGDEQFF,TGCGCCAGCAGTGATCGTGGCGGAGATGAGCAGTTCTTC
NA,NA,TRBJ2-5,TRBV7-9,CASSLGRRTDVAFQETQYF,TGTGCCAGCAGCTTAGGGAGGAGAACAGACGTCGCCTTTCAAGAGACCCAGTACTTC
NA,NA,TRBJ2-1,TRBV19,CASSSGASSYNEQFF,TGTGCCAGTAGTTCCGGAGCCAGCTCCTACAATGAGCAGTTCTTC
NA,NA,TRBJ2-7,TRBV6-6,CASSSHTPSSYEQYF,TGTGCCAGCAGCTCTCATACACCCTCCTCCTACGAGCAGTACTTC
NA,TRBD2,TRBJ2-7,TRBV25-1,CASSVIAGVVSEQYF,TGTGCCAGCAGTGTCATAGCGGGAGTGGTTTCCGAGCAGTACTTC
NA,TRBD1,TRBJ2-3,TRBV6-5,CASSGRQGTDTQYF,TGTGCCAGCAGTGGGAGACAGGGGACAGATACGCAGTATTTT
once,TRBD2,TRBJ2-7,TRBV2,CASRGGWRHEQYF,TGTGCCAGCCGCGGGGGGTGGAGACACGAGCAGTACTTC
NA,TRBD2,TRBJ2-5,TRBV4-1,CASSRTSGMQETQYF,TGCGCCAGCAGCCGGACTAGCGGGATGCAAGAGACCCAGTACTTC
NA,NA,TRBJ2-7,TRBV7-6,CASFEKSYEQYF,TGTGCCAGCTTTGAGAAATCCTACGAGCAGTACTTC
NA,NA,TRBJ2-1,TRBV10-3,CAISPSAVIGQFF,TGTGCCATCAGTCCCTCAGCGGTCATAGGACAGTTCTTC
once,NA,TRBJ1-5,TRBV5-1,CASIGQGYSNQPQHF,TGCGCCAGCATCGGGCAGGGATATAGCAATCAGCCCCAGCATTTT
NA,NA,TRBJ2-1,TRBV9,CASSVDRINEQFF,TGTGCCAGCAGCGTAGACAGGATCAATGAGCAGTTCTTC
NA,NA,TRBJ2-1,TRBV25-1,CASRCDEQFF,TGTGCCAGCAGATGCGATGAGCAGTTCTTC
once,NA,TRBJ1-5,TRBV28,CASSLFLYTTGSNQPQHF,TGTGCCAGCAGTTTATTCCTCTATACCACAGGGAGCAATCAGCCCCAGCATTTT
NA,NA,TRBJ2-7,TRBV10-1,CASSEQDQGEQYF,TGCGCCAGCAGCGAACAGGACCAAGGCGAGCAGTACTTC
NA,TRBD1,TRBJ2-7,TRBV7-9,CASSLEDRSGGQYF,TGTGCCAGCAGCCTTGAGGACAGGTCCGGCGGGCAGTACTTC
few,NA,TRBJ2-7,TRBV5-1,CASNLTPNPGYEQYF,TGCGCCAGCAACCTCACACCAAATCCGGGATACGAGCAGTACTTC
NA,NA,TRBJ2-1,TRBV29-1,CSALRTTYNEQFF,TGCAGCGCCCTTAGGACTACATACAATGAGCAGTTCTTC
NA,NA,TRBJ1-1,TRBV30,CAWSPYETEAFF,TGTGCCTGGAGTCCCTATGAAACTGAAGCTTTCTTT